Below are 9 T cell receptor beta chains sequenced from a single sample in a study of CD8+CD57+ T cells in acquired aplastic anemia. Genomic DNA was employed as the template in profiling TCR beta VDJ and CDR3. TCRdb ran MiXCR on the reads and lists one entry per CDR3 protein. The sample shows approximately 150,000 distinct CDR3 sequences, less than 60% of them seen only once. It was patients with CD8+CD57+ cell expansion by flow cytometry who were chosen for sequencing. The specimen was sorted CD4+, CD8+, or CD8+CD57+ T cells (not recorded which) from PBMCs. These receptors all stem from a human donor with aplastic anemia.

The CDR3 nucleotides read TGCAGTGCTAGAAACTTACCCAACCAAGAGACCCAGTACTTC. This sequence encodes CSARNLPNQETQYF. The chain employs TRBV20-1 and TRBJ2-5, with D hard to call. Germline-derived CDR1 and CDR2 are DFQATT and SNEGSKA (reference sequence). CDR3 size: 14 residues. Trimming shortened V by 2 bases and J by 0 bases, and 10 bases separated the two germline ends.

This sequence joins TRBV20-1 and TRBJ2-3, with D perhaps matching TRBD1 (6 bases). CDR3 size: 13 residues. Germline CDR1 reads DFQATT; CDR2 reads SNEGSKA (reference sequence). Trimming took 6 bases from V and 6 from J, leaving 16 bases between them. The CDR3 loop reads CSARGTIVDTQYF. The CDR3 coding sequence is TGCAGTGCAAGGGGGACCATCGTTGATACGCAGTATTTT.

This clonotype is labeled as medium-sized (0.01 to 0.1%). The chain has TRBV10-3 and TRBJ2-6; D ambiguous. The CDR3 is 15 amino acids. V lost 1 base, J lost 1 base, and 5 bases lay in between. Germline CDR1 and CDR2: ENHRY and SYGVKD. The DNA for the CDR3 is TGTGCCATCAGTGAGTTGGGTTCTGGGGCCAACGTCCTGACTTTC. Amino acids: CAISELGSGANVLTF.

This clonotype was observed at least ten times. The chain is built from TRBV9 and TRBJ1-2; unclear D gene. CDR1 is SGDLS, CDR2 YYNGEE, per germline. The CDR3 loop spans 15 amino acids. The germline V and J ends were trimmed by 1 base and 4 bases, with 14 bases remaining between them. CDR3 residues: CASSVSPLVSYGYTF. The CDR3 DNA reads TGTGCCAGCAGCGTAAGTCCTCTTGTGTCCTATGGCTACACCTTC.

Comment on this clonotype: This may come from a read error, since a much larger clone is one base off. The V gene is TRBV5-4, the J gene TRBJ2-3; 8 positions agree with TRBD1. The CDR3 consists of 15 residues. CDR1 and CDR2 from the germline V gene are SGHNT and YYREEE (reference sequence). Unmatched junction bases numbered 15, after V lost 4 bases and J lost 11 bases. CDR3 loop: CASSEGQVAMIRQYF. CDR3 bases: TGTGCCAGCAGCGAGGGACAGGTAGCGATGATTAGGCAGTATTTT. Supplemented by reference TRBV5-4 and TRBJ2-3, the full variable domain reads ETGVTQSPTHLIKTRGQQVTLRCSSQSGHNTVSWYQQALGQGPQFIFQYYREEENGRGNFPPRFSGLQFPNYSSELNVNALELDDSALYLCASSEGQVAMIRQYFGPGTRLTVL.

This clonotype has only one observation. The chain is built from TRBV9 and TRBJ2-3, with 9 bases lining up with TRBD1. With V trimmed by 3 bases and J by 2 bases, 1 base remained unmatched. In germline, CDR1 is SGDLS, CDR2 YYNGEE. The CDR3 covers 14 residues. CDR3 residues: CASSDRGPTDTQYF. In nucleotides, the CDR3 is TGTGCCAGCAGCGACAGGGGGCCCACAGATACGCAGTATTTT.

This clonotype was counted many times. This sequence joins TRBV3-1 and TRBJ2-7, with D possibly TRBD1 on 6 matching bases. Trimming cost V 1 base and J 2 bases, with 12 bases left between them. This CDR3 comprises 15 residues. Germline loops: CDR1 LGHDT, CDR2 YNNKEL (reference sequence). This CDR3 is CASSQGQGRTYEQYF. Here the CDR3 DNA reads TGTGCCAGCAGCCAAGGCCAGGGGCGAACCTACGAGCAGTACTTC.

J is TRBJ2-1 and V is TRBV29-1, with a possible D match to TRBD2 (5 bases). The CDR3 runs 11 residues. The V gene lost 6 bases and the J gene lost 7 bases, with 10 bases spanning the gap. CDR1 and CDR2 (germline): SQVTM, ANQGSEA. The DNA of the CDR3 is TGCAGCGTCAGCCAGCGGAATGAGCAGTTCTTC. Translation: CSVSQRNEQFF.

V and J are TRBV5-8 and TRBJ1-1, with TRBD1 matching over 9 bases. This CDR3 has 15 amino acids. V lost 4 bases, J lost 1 base, and 5 bases stayed unmatched. Germline CDR1 SGHTS, CDR2 YDEGEE. CDR3 residues: CASSHEGQGNTEAFF. Here the CDR3 DNA reads TGTGCCAGCAGCCACGAGGGACAGGGGAACACTGAAGCTTTCTTT.